The entry below describes one TCR beta chain. Its antigen is unknown. The PCR made use of 60 Vbeta and 13 Jbeta primers. Assay used: immunoSEQ multiplex PCR; TCRdb lists only in-frame clones, some missing. This table lists 150,000 to 200,000 clones. The data were taken from a study of cytomegalovirus exposure and HLA in healthy donors. Study-wide background: Researchers found that about 84% of fewer than 450 genotyped donors fell within the Caucasian-associated ancestry cluster.

Notes on the study in general: Reportedly, HLA-A and HLA-B alleles of most subjects were accurately predicted from TCR beta. As confirmed in vitro, a few CMV-associated chains were specific for CMV antigens. As a later analysis showed, a missense DCLRE1C variant was linked to trimming of TCR beta V- and J-genes.

V lost 1 base, J lost 4 bases, and 8 bases stayed unmatched. CDR1 is SGHNT and CDR2 is YYREEE in the germline V gene (reference sequence). The CDR3 consists of 16 residues. The TCR sequence derives from a man under 40 in good health and CMV-seronegative. This chain joins TRBV5-4 and TRBJ2-7; the match to TRBD2 covers 10 bases. Sequencing was done on a sample of PBMCs. The CDR3 spells CASSLRASGRNYEQYF. The CDR3 DNA reads TGTGCCAGCAGCTTGCGAGCTAGCGGGAGAAATTACGAGCAGTACTTC.